There are a few counts of the clone carrying this TCR beta chain. This sample is drawn from a study of blood T cell repertoires in COVID-19. As for the study in general: Sources were T cells, B-cell-depleted T cells, or PBMCs; the material itself was cDNA or gDNA.

There are 15 residues in the CDR3. V gave up 0 bases and J gave up 3 bases; unmatched junction bases: 2. The germline V gene encodes CDR1 SGHVS and CDR2 FNYEAQ. In the source study's methods: The assay estimated nucleated cells by amplifying reference gene primers. Sequenced by immunoSEQ multiplex PCR; TCRdb stores in-frame clones only, minus some. Clone size and V and J calls were adopted from that table, with D and trimming inferred from the DNA. The table has roughly 42,000 clones, roughly 80% seen once. The clonotype comes from a woman older than 75 with acute or convalescent COVID-19. The sequenced sample was peripheral blood. V is TRBV7-6 and J is TRBJ2-1; TRBD2 matches at 7 bases. DNA of the CDR3: TGTGCCAGCAGCTTAGCGGGAGGGGACTACAATGAGCAGTTCTTC. This gives the protein CASSLAGGDYNEQFF.